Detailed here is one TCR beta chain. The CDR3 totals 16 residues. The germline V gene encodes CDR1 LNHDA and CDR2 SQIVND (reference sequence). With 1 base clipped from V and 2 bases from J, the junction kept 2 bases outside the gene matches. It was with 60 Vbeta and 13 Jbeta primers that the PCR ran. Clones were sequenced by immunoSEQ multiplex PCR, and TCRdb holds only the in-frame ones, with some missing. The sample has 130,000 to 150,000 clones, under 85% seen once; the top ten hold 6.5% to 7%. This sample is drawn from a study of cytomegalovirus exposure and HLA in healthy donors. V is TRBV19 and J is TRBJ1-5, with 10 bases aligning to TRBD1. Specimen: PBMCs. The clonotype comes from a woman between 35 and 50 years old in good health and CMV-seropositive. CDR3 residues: CASSIAGTGGNQPQHF. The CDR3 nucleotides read TGTGCCAGTAGTATAGCCGGGACAGGGGGCAATCAGCCCCAGCATTTT.